The present T cell receptor (beta chain) was sequenced within a study of a mutant IDH1 vaccine in newly diagnosed glioma. In the study overall: Patients, over weeks 1, 3, 5, 7, 11, 15, 19 and 23, received a total of eight vaccinations. The study started vaccination 4-6 weeks after radiotherapy alone, or with temozolomide cycles. Patients were pretreated with radiotherapy, temozolomide, or both, mostly both.

Documented time point: week 5, during vaccination. A 20-mer mutant IDH1 peptide at 300 ug was injected subcutaneously with topical imiquimod. About this clone itself: The antigen remains undetermined.

Study findings and constraints: Pseudoprogression looked unconnected to shifts in top peripheral T cell clonotypes.

V shed 7 bases and J shed 5 bases, with 17 bases lying between them. Germline-derived CDR1 and CDR2 are MDHEN and SYDVKM. The CDR3 has 14 residues. Here immunoSEQ multiplex PCR was the method, and the copy in TCRdb shows in-frame clones only, minus some. The data show just under 80,000 clones, roughly 91% seen once. The V call is TRBV28, the J call TRBJ1-1; possible D gene TRBD1, 6 bases. The material was PBMCs, obtained from a glioma patient whose treatment included an IDH1 peptide vaccine. This receptor was taken from a woman aged 50 to 60 with glioma. CDR3 in DNA: TGTGCCAGCACCCTCAGGGGATATCGAACTGAAGCTTTCTTT. Translated: CASTLRGYRTEAFF.